Following are 24 T cell receptor beta chains from one sample sequenced in a study of Ad26.COV2.S vaccination and SARS-CoV-2 variants. The sample's treatment: some 19 received Ad26.COV2.S at low or high dose, single or two shots; several received placebo; per-sample allocation not given. Day 63 following the first vaccine or placebo injection was when the samples were taken. Only in-frame clones appear in the TCRdb table, and some are missing; sequencing was by immunoSEQ multiplex PCR. The sample lists hundreds of thousands of clones; more than 75% were seen once. The specimen was peripheral blood, collected in a trial of Ad26.COV2.S vaccine versus placebo. Receptors were obtained from a person aged 18-60 years who received the Ad26.COV2.S COVID-19 vaccine or a placebo.

This clone occurred a few times. The chain combines TRBV14 with TRBJ1-1; D uncertain. Trimming removed 1 base from V and 8 bases from J, with 11 bases in between. Germline CDR1 SGHDN, CDR2 FVKESK. This CDR3 is built from 13 residues. The CDR3 nucleotides read TGTGCCAGCAGCCAAGTTTGGGGTTCAGAAGCTTTCTTT. Residues: CASSQVWGSEAFF.

The count of this clone is one. The rearrangement links TRBV9 to TRBJ1-3; D is uncertain. With 3 bases removed from V and 0 bases from J, the gap between germline ends came to 7 bases. Germline assignment: CDR1 SGDLS and CDR2 YYNGEE. The CDR3 is made up of 14 amino acids. Here the CDR3 reads CASSARISGNTIYF. Written as DNA, the CDR3 is TGTGCCAGCAGCGCCAGGATCTCTGGAAACACCATATATTTT.

J is TRBJ2-2 and V is TRBV27, with D hard to call. Trimming left V 6 bases short and J 3 bases short, with 8 bases between. This CDR3 is built from 13 residues. Germline V gene data show CDR1 as MNHEY and CDR2 as SMNVEV (reference sequence). This chain's CDR3 is CASRVPHTGELFF. CDR3 sequence (DNA): TGTGCCAGCAGGGTCCCCCACACCGGGGAGCTGTTTTTT.

The chain links TRBV7-9 to TRBJ2-7; D not resolved. V was cut by 1 base and J by 3 bases, with 10 bases left in between. The CDR3 length is 14 residues. CDR1 and CDR2 (germline): SEHNR, FQNEAQ (reference sequence). The CDR3 sequence: CASSLGGFDYEQYF. The CDR3 region has the DNA TGTGCCAGCAGCTTAGGTGGTTTCGACTACGAGCAGTACTTC.

The chain couples TRBV2 to TRBJ2-2, with TRBD1 matching 12 bases. J lost 5 bases, V lost 6 bases, and 4 bases had no gene match. The CDR3 length is 15 residues. Germline CDR1 is SNHLY and CDR2 is FYNNEI. The chain's CDR3 is CASRGTGGRTGELFF. The CDR3 nucleotides read TGTGCCAGCAGGGGGACAGGGGGCCGGACCGGGGAGCTGTTTTTT.

The chain links TRBV9 to TRBJ1-5, with 7 bases aligning to TRBD1. The CDR3 totals 19 residues. The germline CDR1 and CDR2 sequences are SGDLS and YYNGEE. Trimming took 8 bases from V and 0 from J; bases not matched to a gene: 20. The CDR3 protein is CASFRTRGDSPYSNQPQHF. In DNA, the CDR3 is TGTGCCAGTTTTCGGACTCGTGGGGACAGCCCCTATAGCAATCAGCCCCAGCATTTT.

The chain employs TRBV3-1 (or the pseudogene TRBV3-2) and TRBJ1-1, with no clear D. Germline loops: CDR1 LGHDT, CDR2 YNNKEL (reference sequence). The CDR3 has 11 residues. Trimming pared 1 base from V and 10 bases from J, leaving 7 bases between. For the CDR3, the DNA is TGTGCCAGCAGCCAAGGGGAGGGAGCTTTCTTT. This sequence encodes CASSQGEGAFF.

To note about this clone: A single base separates this from a much larger clone, so it may be a read error. The gene calls are TRBV7-9 and TRBJ1-2; 7 positions agree with TRBD1. This CDR3 comprises 13 residues. The V gene's germline CDR1 is SEHNR and CDR2 FQNEAQ (reference sequence). Losses at the gene ends were 4 bases for V and 4 bases for J; bases not matched to a gene: 3. CDR3 loop: CASSSRDSYGYTF. CDR3 in DNA: TGTGCCAGCAGCTCCCGGGACAGCTATGGCTACACCTTC.

V usage is TRBV4-1 and J usage is TRBJ2-7, with 9 bases lining up with TRBD1. The germline V gene encodes CDR1 MGHRA and CDR2 YSYEKL. The trim removed 1 base at V and 2 bases at J, leaving 3 bases unmatched. The CDR3 runs to 15 residues. The CDR3 sequence: CASSQAGTGTYEQYF. The CDR3, as DNA: TGCGCCAGCAGCCAAGCCGGGACAGGGACCTACGAGCAGTACTTC.

In DNA, the CDR3 is TGTGCCAGCAGCCCCTTAGGCATGGGAGAGACCCAGTACTTC. This gives the protein CASSPLGMGETQYF. J is TRBJ2-5 and V is TRBV28; D is uncertain. The CDR3 has 14 amino acids. V was pared by 6 bases and J by 4 bases, with 15 bases between. CDR1 MDHEN and CDR2 SYDVKM come from the germline V gene.

The V and J genes are TRBV25-1 and TRBJ2-5; possibly TRBD2 for D (5 bases). In germline, CDR1 is MGHDK, CDR2 SYGVNS. The CDR3 has 15 amino acids. V lost 6 bases and J lost 2, with 16 bases in between. Here the CDR3 DNA reads TGTGCCAGCAGGAAAACTAGAGGGATACAAGAGACCCAGTACTTC. Translating gives CASRKTRGIQETQYF. Full variable domain (outside the CDR3, taken from reference TRBV25-1 and TRBJ2-5): EADIYQTPRYLVIGTGKKITLECSQTMGHDKMYWYQQDPGMELHLIHYSYGVNSTEKGDLSSESTVSRIRTEHFPLTLESARPSHTSQYLCASRKTRGIQETQYFGPGTRLLVL.

The chain combines TRBV7-3 with TRBJ2-7, with D unclear. Deletions cut 1 base from V and 4 bases from J, with 8 bases between. Germline V gene data show CDR1 as SGHTA and CDR2 as FQGTGA. The CDR3 length is 13 residues. CDR3 coding DNA: TGTGCCAGCAGCTTAAACCCAGAATACGAGCAGTACTTC. Encoded protein: CASSLNPEYEQYF.

The chain carries TRBV5-1 and TRBJ2-5, with no clear D. The germline V gene encodes CDR1 SGHRS and CDR2 YFSETQ. V was pared by 4 bases and J by 1 base, with 11 bases between. The CDR3 is made up of 14 amino acids. Here the CDR3 DNA reads TGCGCCAGCAGCACCGCCTCGAGCCAAGAGACCCAGTACTTC. Translating gives CASSTASSQETQYF.

The gene calls are TRBV5-4 and TRBJ2-7, with 8 bases lining up with TRBD2. Germline V CDR1 and CDR2: SGHNT, YYREEE (reference sequence). The CDR3 runs 15 residues. V shed 1 base, J shed 2 bases, and the junction held 5 bases outside the gene matches. The CDR3 sequence: CASSLSVGGAYEQYF. The CDR3, as DNA: TGTGCCAGCAGCTTGTCGGTCGGGGGGGCCTACGAGCAGTACTTC.

With respect to this clone: The same CDR3 is also encoded by other DNA sequences in this sample. This chain links TRBV5-1 with TRBJ2-7; D possibly corresponds to TRBD1 (5 bases). The CDR3 runs 14 residues. Germline-derived CDR1 and CDR2 are SGHRS and YFSETQ. Trimming pared 0 bases from V and 7 bases from J, leaving 14 bases between. The CDR3 spells CASSLGQGATEQYF. The DNA of the CDR3 is TGCGCCAGCAGCTTGGGACAAGGGGCCACGGAGCAGTACTTC.

The J gene is TRBJ1-2, the V gene TRBV30; 8 bases are a match to TRBD1. This CDR3 is built from 14 residues. Germline CDR1 reads GTSNPN; CDR2 reads SVGIG (reference sequence). The J segment lost 4 bases and the V segment lost 4 bases, leaving 8 bases of the junction unmatched. The CDR3 here is CAWTIRQGTYGYTF. The CDR3 DNA reads TGTGCCTGGACGATAAGACAGGGGACCTATGGCTACACCTTC. The full variable domain, rest sourced from reference TRBV30 and TRBJ1-2, is SQTIHQWPATLVQPVGSPLSLECTVEGTSNPNLYWYRQAAGRGLQLLFYSVGIGQISSEVPQNLSASRPQDRQFILSSKKLLLSDSGFYLCAWTIRQGTYGYTFGSGTRLTVV.

The V gene is TRBV14, the J gene TRBJ1-2; D uncertain. The CDR3 loop spans 15 amino acids. V lost 1 base and J lost 3, with 12 bases in between. CDR1 and CDR2 from the germline V gene are SGHDN and FVKESK. The CDR3 loop is CASSQALWGDYGYTF. In nucleotides, the CDR3 is TGTGCCAGCAGCCAAGCTCTTTGGGGAGACTATGGCTACACCTTC.

The chain recombines TRBV14 with TRBJ1-1, with TRBD1 matching 7 bases. The CDR3 spans 12 residues. The V segment lost 4 bases and the J segment 5 bases; nucleotides outside the gene matches: 1. CDR1 is SGHDN, CDR2 FVKESK, per germline. The CDR3 loop reads CASSPTGTEAFF. The CDR3 bases are TGTGCCAGCAGCCCGACAGGGACTGAAGCTTTCTTT.

This chain joins TRBV7-2 and TRBJ2-1, with 8 bases lining up with TRBD1. This CDR3 spans 16 amino acids. Germline loops: CDR1 SGHTA, CDR2 FQGNSA. Unmatched junction bases numbered 7, after V lost 6 bases and J lost 0 bases. The CDR3 sequence is CASRTDRVYSYNEQFF. The CDR3 DNA reads as TGTGCCAGCAGAACGGACAGGGTATACTCCTACAATGAGCAGTTCTTC.

This clone was seen a handful of times. CDR3 amino acids: CASSQGQVNNQPQHF. CDR3 coding DNA: TGTGCCAGCAGCCAAGGGCAGGTTAACAATCAGCCCCAGCATTTT. This sequence joins TRBV4-2 and TRBJ1-5, with D unclear. Germline CDR1 reads LGHNA; CDR2 reads YNFKEQ. There are 15 residues in the CDR3. Trimming stripped 1 base from V and 3 bases from J, with 10 bases between.

This clone was seen more than once but under ten times. This sample also contains other DNA sequences that code for the same CDR3. The chain combines TRBV18 with TRBJ2-3; 9 nucleotides agree with TRBD2. This CDR3 contains 16 residues. The germline V gene has CDR1 KGHSH and CDR2 LQKENI. V was pared by 3 bases and J by 0 bases, with 4 bases of the junction left unmatched. CDR3 sequence reads: CASSPLAGISTDTQYF. CDR3 in DNA: TGTGCCAGCTCACCGCTAGCGGGGATTAGCACAGATACGCAGTATTTT. Supplemented by reference TRBV18 and TRBJ2-3, the full variable domain reads NAGVMQNPRHLVRRRGQEARLRCSPMKGHSHVYWYRQLPEEGLKFMVYLQKENIIDESGMPKERFSAEFPKEGPSILRIQQVVRGDSAAYFCASSPLAGISTDTQYFGPGTRLTVL.

This chain joins TRBV18 and TRBJ2-7; D unresolved. Trimming left V 2 bases short and J 0 bases short, with 14 bases between. Germline loops: CDR1 KGHSH, CDR2 LQKENI. The CDR3 totals 16 residues. The CDR3 region is CASSPEVSESSYEQYF. The CDR3 region has the DNA TGTGCCAGCTCACCAGAGGTCAGCGAAAGCTCCTACGAGCAGTACTTC.

The chain combines TRBV5-1 with TRBJ2-7, with TRBD1 matching 7 bases. The CDR3 runs 16 residues. The germline gives CDR1 SGHRS, CDR2 YFSETQ. The ends lost 6 bases at V and 4 bases at J; junction bases unmatched: 16. CDR3 coding DNA: TGCGCCAGCACCGGGACAGCCGCTTTCGGGGAGTACGAGCAGTACTTC. This encodes CASTGTAAFGEYEQYF. Filled out from reference TRBV5-1 and TRBJ2-7, the complete variable domain reads KAGVTQTPRYLIKTRGQQVTLSCSPISGHRSVSWYQQTPGQGLQFLFEYFSETQRNKGNFPGRFSGRQFSNSRSEMNVSTLELGDSALYLCASTGTAAFGEYEQYFGPGTRLTVT.

The V gene is TRBV19, the J gene TRBJ1-5; 7 bases align to TRBD1. The ends lost 5 bases at V and 0 bases at J; junction bases unmatched: 7. CDR3 size: 16 residues. CDR1 and CDR2 (germline): LNHDA, SQIVND (reference sequence). CDR3 DNA: TGTGCCAGTAGTCCCTGGACAGGATATAGCAATCAGCCCCAGCATTTT. As protein: CASSPWTGYSNQPQHF.